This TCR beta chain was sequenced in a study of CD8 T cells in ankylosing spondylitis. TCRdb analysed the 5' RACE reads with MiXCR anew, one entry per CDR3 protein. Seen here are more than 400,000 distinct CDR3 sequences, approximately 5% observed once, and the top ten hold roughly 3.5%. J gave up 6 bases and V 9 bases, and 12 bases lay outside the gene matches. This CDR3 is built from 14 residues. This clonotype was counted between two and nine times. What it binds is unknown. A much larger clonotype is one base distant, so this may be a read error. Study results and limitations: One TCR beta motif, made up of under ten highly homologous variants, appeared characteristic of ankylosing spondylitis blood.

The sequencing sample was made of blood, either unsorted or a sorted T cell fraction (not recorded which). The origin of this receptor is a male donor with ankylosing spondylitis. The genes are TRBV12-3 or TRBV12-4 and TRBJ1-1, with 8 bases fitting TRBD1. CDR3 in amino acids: CASGQGNSDAEAFF. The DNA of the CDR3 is TGTGCCAGTGGACAGGGCAATTCTGACGCTGAAGCTTTCTTT.